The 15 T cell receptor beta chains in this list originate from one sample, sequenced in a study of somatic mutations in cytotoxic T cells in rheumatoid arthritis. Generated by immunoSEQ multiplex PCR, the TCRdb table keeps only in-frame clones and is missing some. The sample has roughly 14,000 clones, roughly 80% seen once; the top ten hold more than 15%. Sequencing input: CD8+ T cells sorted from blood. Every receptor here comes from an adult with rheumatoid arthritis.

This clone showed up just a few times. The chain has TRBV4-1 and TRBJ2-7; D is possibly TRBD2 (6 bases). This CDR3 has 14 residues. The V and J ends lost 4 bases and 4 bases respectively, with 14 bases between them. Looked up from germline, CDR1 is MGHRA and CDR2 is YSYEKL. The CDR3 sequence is CASSPLLGGYEQYV. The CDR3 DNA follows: TGCGCCAGCAGCCCCCTTCTTGGGGGGTACGAGCAGTACGTC.

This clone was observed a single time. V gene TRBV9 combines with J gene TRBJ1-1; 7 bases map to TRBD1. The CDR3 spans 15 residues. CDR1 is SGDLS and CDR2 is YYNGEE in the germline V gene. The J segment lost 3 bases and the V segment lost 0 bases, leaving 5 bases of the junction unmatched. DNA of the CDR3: TGTGCCAGCAGCGTAGAAGCAGGGGGGGACACTGAAGCTTTCTTT. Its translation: CASSVEAGGDTEAFF.

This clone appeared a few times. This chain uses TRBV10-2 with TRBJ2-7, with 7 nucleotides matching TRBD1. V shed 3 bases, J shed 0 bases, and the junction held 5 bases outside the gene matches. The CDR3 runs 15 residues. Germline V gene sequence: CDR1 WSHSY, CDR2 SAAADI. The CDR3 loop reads CASSDNNRGSYEQYF. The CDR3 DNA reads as TGCGCCAGCAGTGACAACAACAGGGGCTCCTACGAGCAGTACTTC.

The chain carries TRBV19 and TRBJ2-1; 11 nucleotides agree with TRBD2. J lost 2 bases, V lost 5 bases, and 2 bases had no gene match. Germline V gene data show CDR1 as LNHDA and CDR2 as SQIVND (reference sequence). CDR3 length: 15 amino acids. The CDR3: CASSSSGGPYNEQFF. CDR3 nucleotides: TGTGCCAGTAGTTCTAGCGGGGGGCCCTACAATGAGCAGTTCTTC.

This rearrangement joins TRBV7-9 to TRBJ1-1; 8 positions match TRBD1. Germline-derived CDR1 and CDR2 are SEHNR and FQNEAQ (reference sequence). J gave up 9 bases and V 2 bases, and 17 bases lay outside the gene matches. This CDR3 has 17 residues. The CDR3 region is CASSLLFQGAYGDQAFF. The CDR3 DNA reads TGTGCCAGCAGCTTATTGTTTCAGGGGGCTTACGGGGACCAAGCTTTCTTT. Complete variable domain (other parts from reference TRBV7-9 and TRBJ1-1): DTGVSQNPRHKITKRGQNVTFRCDPISEHNRLYWYRQTLGQGPEFLTYFQNEAQLEKSRLLSDRFSAERPKGSFSTLEIQRTEQGDSAMYLCASSLLFQGAYGDQAFFGQGTRLTVV.

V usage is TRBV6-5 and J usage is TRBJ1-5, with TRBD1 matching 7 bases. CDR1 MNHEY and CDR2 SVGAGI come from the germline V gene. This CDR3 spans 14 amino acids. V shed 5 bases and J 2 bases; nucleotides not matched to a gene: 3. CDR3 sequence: CASSTGVGNQPQHF. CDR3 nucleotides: TGTGCCAGCAGTACAGGGGTGGGCAATCAGCCCCAGCATTTT.

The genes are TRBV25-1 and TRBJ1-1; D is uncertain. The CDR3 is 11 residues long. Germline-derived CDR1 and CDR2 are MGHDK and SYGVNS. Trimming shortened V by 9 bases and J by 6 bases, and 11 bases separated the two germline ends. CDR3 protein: CASEFWAEAFF. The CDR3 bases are TGTGCCAGTGAGTTTTGGGCTGAAGCTTTCTTT.

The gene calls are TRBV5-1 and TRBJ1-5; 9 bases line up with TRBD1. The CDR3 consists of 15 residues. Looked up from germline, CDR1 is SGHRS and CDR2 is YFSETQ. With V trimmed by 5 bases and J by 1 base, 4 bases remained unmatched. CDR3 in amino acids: CASSPGTGSNQPQHF. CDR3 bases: TGCGCCAGCAGTCCCGGGACAGGGAGCAATCAGCCCCAGCATTTT.

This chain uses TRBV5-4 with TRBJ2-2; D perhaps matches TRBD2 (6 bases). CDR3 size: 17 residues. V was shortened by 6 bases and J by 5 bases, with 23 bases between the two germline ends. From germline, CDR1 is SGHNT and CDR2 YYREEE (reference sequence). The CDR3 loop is CASTGGGAAIGTGELFF. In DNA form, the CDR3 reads TGTGCCAGCACCGGTGGCGGGGCCGCCATAGGTACCGGGGAGCTGTTTTTT.

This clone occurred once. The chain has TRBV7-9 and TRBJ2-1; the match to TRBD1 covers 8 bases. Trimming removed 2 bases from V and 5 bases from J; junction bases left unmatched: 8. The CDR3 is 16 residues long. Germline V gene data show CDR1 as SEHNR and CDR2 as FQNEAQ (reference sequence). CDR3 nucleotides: TGTGCCAGCAGCTTATATGGGACAGGACCGGACAATGAGCAGTTCTTC. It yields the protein CASSLYGTGPDNEQFF.

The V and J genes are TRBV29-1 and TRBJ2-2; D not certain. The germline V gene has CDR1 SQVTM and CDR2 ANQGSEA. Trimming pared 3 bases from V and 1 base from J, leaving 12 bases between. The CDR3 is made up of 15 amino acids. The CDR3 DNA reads TGCAGCGTTGAGTCAGTCTGGGGGAACACCGGGGAGCTGTTTTTT. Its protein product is CSVESVWGNTGELFF.

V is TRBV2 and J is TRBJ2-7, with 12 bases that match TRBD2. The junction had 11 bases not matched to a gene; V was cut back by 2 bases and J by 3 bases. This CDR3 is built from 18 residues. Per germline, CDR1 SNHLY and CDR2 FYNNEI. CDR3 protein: CASSEWTSGARTHYEQYF. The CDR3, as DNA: TGTGCCAGCAGTGAATGGACTAGCGGGGCCAGAACCCACTACGAGCAGTACTTC. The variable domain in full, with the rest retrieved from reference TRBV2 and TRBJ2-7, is EPEVTQTPSHQVTQMGQEVILRCVPISNHLYFYWYRQILGQKVEFLVSFYNNEISEKSEIFDDQFSVERPDGSNFTLKIRSTKLEDSAMYFCASSEWTSGARTHYEQYFGPGTRLTVT.

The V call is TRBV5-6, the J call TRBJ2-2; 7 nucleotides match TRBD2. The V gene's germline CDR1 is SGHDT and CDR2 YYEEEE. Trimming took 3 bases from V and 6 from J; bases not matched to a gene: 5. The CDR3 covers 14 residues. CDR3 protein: CASSSAGRAGELFF. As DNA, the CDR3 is TGTGCCAGCAGCTCGGCGGGGAGGGCCGGGGAGCTGTTTTTT.

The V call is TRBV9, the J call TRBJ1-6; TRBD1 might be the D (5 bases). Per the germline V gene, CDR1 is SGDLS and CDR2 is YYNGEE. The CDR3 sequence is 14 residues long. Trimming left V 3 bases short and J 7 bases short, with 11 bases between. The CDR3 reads CASSAGKLNSPLHF. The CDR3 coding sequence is TGTGCCAGCAGCGCAGGGAAATTGAATTCACCCCTCCACTTT.

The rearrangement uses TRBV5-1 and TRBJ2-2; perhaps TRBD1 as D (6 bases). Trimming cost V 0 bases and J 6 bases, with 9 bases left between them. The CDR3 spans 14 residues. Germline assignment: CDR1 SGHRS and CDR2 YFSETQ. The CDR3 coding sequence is TGCGCCAGCAGCTTGGGACAGGTCCCCGGGGAGCTGTTTTTT. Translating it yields CASSLGQVPGELFF.